The 13 T cell receptor beta chains presented below share a single source sample, sequenced in a study of T cells generated in artificial thymic organoids (dated by TCRdb to 2015 to 2018). The library was obtained by 5' RACE. Sequencer: Illumina MiSeq. TCRalpha and TCRbeta libraries were amplified separately by semi-nested PCR with Advantage 2 and reverse primers in the TRAC or TRBC constant regions. TCRdb handled the public reads itself, with Q25 trimming in fastp and clone calling in MiXCR, and kept productive beta chains. Each record represents a unique CDR3 protein, reported with the most common genes and DNA among its rows. The sample table lists about 8,400 distinct CDR3 sequences, roughly 25% of them with a count of one. Approximately 3% of the sample goes to the ten largest clones. These receptors' targets are unknown. Artificial thymic organoids were generated by aggregating human HSPCs with MS5 murine stromal cells transduced with human DLL1, and the organoids were cultured at an air-liquid interface. Hematopoietic stem and progenitor cells that were CD34+CD3-, FACS-purified and depleted of residual T cells served as the seed cells for the organoids.

The source material was naive CD8+ T cells grown in artificial thymic organoids from cord blood stem and progenitor cells. The sample's cell subset or site label, in plain terms: CD3+TCRalphabeta+CD8SP T cells; for blood, CD45RO-CCR7+ naive CD8+ T cells. Every receptor here comes from a human donor who gave cord blood stem cells for thymic organoid culture, a cardiac surgery patient who gave postnatal thymus, or a blood donor (not recorded which).

In the case of this clonotype: The junction departs from germline at one end; a sequencing error may be responsible. The chain recombines TRBV18 with TRBJ2-3; D is perhaps TRBD2 (7 bases). Per germline, CDR1 KGHSH and CDR2 LQKENI. There are 17 residues in the CDR3. CDR3 DNA: TGTACCAGCTCACCATGGGTACGGGGGGCTGGCACAGATACGCAGTATTTT. This translates into CTSSPWVRGAGTDTQYF.

The chain combines TRBV10-2 with TRBJ1-6; D is undetermined. This CDR3 has 14 amino acids. V was trimmed by 7 bases and J by 2 bases, leaving 9 bases between them. The germline V gene encodes CDR1 WSHSY and CDR2 SAAADI. The CDR3 DNA is TGCGCCAGCAATTGGGGAGCCTATAATTCACCCCTCCACTTT. Translating it yields CASNWGAYNSPLHF.

The CDR3 coding sequence is TGTGCCAGCAGTTACGGGGGCACAGATACGCAGTATTTT. Encoded protein: CASSYGGTDTQYF. The V and J genes are TRBV6-5 and TRBJ2-3; unclear D gene. The length of the CDR3 is 13 residues. Trimming removed 2 bases from V and 1 base from J, with 4 bases in between. The germline V gene encodes CDR1 MNHEY and CDR2 SVGAGI.

The V call is TRBV12-3 or TRBV12-4, the J call TRBJ2-7; TRBD1 might be the D (6 bases). The CDR3 runs to 13 residues. V lost 4 bases and J 1 base, leaving 8 bases between the germline ends. The CDR3 region is CASSWGHSYEQYF. DNA for the CDR3: TGTGCCAGCAGTTGGGGACATTCCTACGAGCAGTACTTC.

This clonotype is medium-sized (0.01 to 0.1%) in the sample. This chain connects TRBV3-1 to TRBJ1-2, with D hard to call. Germline-derived CDR1 and CDR2 are LGHDT and YNNKEL (reference sequence). V lost 0 bases to trimming and J lost 5 bases, with 10 bases between them. CDR3 length equals 14 residues. The CDR3 protein is CASSQDSGMYGYTF. CDR3 in DNA: TGTGCCAGCAGCCAAGATAGTGGGATGTATGGCTACACCTTC.

This clonotype was observed a handful of times. The V and J genes are TRBV6-6 and TRBJ1-2; possible D gene TRBD1, 5 bases. The CDR3 consists of 14 residues. The germline CDR1 and CDR2 sequences are MNHNY and SVGAGI (reference sequence). The V and J ends lost 6 bases and 4 bases respectively, with 15 bases between them. In DNA, the CDR3 is TGTGCCAGCAGCCGGAAGGGGACCTTCTATGGCTACACCTTC. It specifies CASSRKGTFYGYTF.

In its sample, this clonotype is medium-sized (0.01 to 0.1%). J is TRBJ1-4 and V is TRBV3-1; D ambiguous. V lost 3 bases and J lost 3, with 11 bases in between. Germline values: CDR1 LGHDT, CDR2 YNNKEL (reference sequence). This CDR3 contains 15 residues. CDR3 bases: TGTGCCAGCAGCCACCGGATGGTACCTAATGAAAAACTGTTTTTT. Its protein is CASSHRMVPNEKLFF.

This clonotype was picked up a small number of times. This chain joins TRBV6-6 and TRBJ1-2; no firm D call. The CDR3 runs to 11 residues. Looked up from germline, CDR1 is MNHNY and CDR2 is SVGAGI (reference sequence). The V end lost 2 bases, the J end lost 7 bases, and 5 bases lay between the germline ends. CDR3 sequence (DNA): TGTGCCAGCAGTTACGCCGGTGGCTACACCTTC. Its protein is CASSYAGGYTF.

This clonotype has a handful of counts. The chain combines TRBV18 with TRBJ2-7, with 7 nucleotides matching TRBD2. CDR3 length equals 16 residues. J was trimmed by 4 bases and V by 3 bases; bases with no gene match: 12. Germline loops: CDR1 KGHSH, CDR2 LQKENI. This CDR3 reads CASSPLGEGRRYEQYF. CDR3 bases: TGTGCCAGCTCACCTTTGGGGGAGGGGCGACGGTACGAGCAGTACTTC.

The chain joins TRBV4-3 to TRBJ2-5, with 8 bases that match TRBD2. Germline CDR1 LGHNA, CDR2 YSLEER. The CDR3 extends over 16 amino acids. Trimming removed 0 bases from V and 4 bases from J; junction bases left unmatched: 7. CDR3 region: CASSQDRSGSGETQYF. In DNA form, the CDR3 reads TGCGCCAGCAGCCAAGATCGAAGCGGGAGTGGAGAGACCCAGTACTTC.

The chain recombines TRBV6-1 with TRBJ2-3; unclear D gene. Germline CDR1 MNHNS, CDR2 SASEGT. This CDR3 spans 12 amino acids. The V end was cut by 8 bases, the J end by 6 bases, with 12 bases between. As DNA, the CDR3 is TGTGCCAGCGGGCCTTTCGGGGATACGCAGTATTTT. Amino acid sequence: CASGPFGDTQYF.

In its sample, this clonotype was seen a few times. The V gene is TRBV2, the J gene TRBJ2-7; 7 nucleotides line up with TRBD2. Germline lookup yields CDR1 SNHLY and CDR2 FYNNEI. The length of the CDR3 is 16 residues. Trimming at V came to 2 bases and at J to 1 base, leaving 8 bases not matched to a gene. CDR3 amino acids: CASSEWLAEISYEQYF. In DNA, the CDR3 is TGTGCCAGCAGTGAATGGCTAGCGGAAATTTCCTACGAGCAGTACTTC.

This clonotype was seen a handful of times. The chain has TRBV12-3 or TRBV12-4 and TRBJ2-7; D may be TRBD1 (5 bases). This CDR3 is 15 amino acids long. Trimming took 2 bases from V and 0 from J, leaving 11 bases between them. This CDR3 reads CASSLTPGHSYEQYF. The CDR3 region has the DNA TGTGCCAGCAGTTTAACCCCCGGACACTCCTACGAGCAGTACTTC.